This TCR beta chain was profiled in a study of chemoradiotherapy in HPV16-positive cancers. Clones were read by immunoSEQ multiplex PCR, and TCRdb kept only the in-frame ones, dropping some. There are 11,000 or so clones in the sample; 75% to 85% occur only once, and 2.2% lies in the top ten. Findings of the study overall: Better recurrence-free survival went with HPV-responsive T-cell expansion in HPV16-positive patients. During treatment, candidate HPV-specific clones and E7-related motifs expanded in tumor.

Germline V lookup: CDR1 SGHTA, CDR2 FQGNSA. The V and J ends lost 3 bases and 2 bases respectively, with 10 bases between them. This CDR3 contains 14 residues. The table lists this clone with a few counts. As yet, its antigen is unknown. The receptor's source is a human donor with HPV-associated anogenital cancer. The chain combines TRBV7-2 with TRBJ1-2, with TRBD1 as a possible D gene (5 bases). This material was acquired from a patient who underwent chemoradiotherapy. CDR3 in DNA: TGTGCCAGCAGCTTGAACCGGGACAACTATGGCTACACCTTC. This encodes CASSLNRDNYGYTF. The full variable domain, rest sourced from reference TRBV7-2 and TRBJ1-2, is GAGVSQSPSNKVTEKGKDVELRCDPISGHTALYWYRQSLGQGLEFLIYFQGNSAPDKSGLPSDRFSAERTGGSVSTLTIQRTQQEDSAVYLCASSLNRDNYGYTFGSGTRLTVV.